The clone carrying this TCR beta chain has a count of ten or more. For TCRbeta, the library was prepared with unique molecular identifiers. TCRdb re-analysed the PCR reads in MiXCR, keeping a single row per CDR3 protein. The sample lists more than 150,000 distinct CDR3 sequences; roughly 15% were seen once. This record belongs to a study of T-cell reconstitution after alpha-beta-depleted transplantation in children. Germline V gene lookup returns CDR1 DFQATT and CDR2 SNEGSKA (reference sequence). The CDR3 spans 14 residues. V shed 2 bases, J shed 9 bases, and the junction held 8 bases outside the gene matches.

The source is a human donor who donated a stem cell graft to a child with acute lymphoblastic leukemia. The chain carries TRBV20-1 and TRBJ2-3, with 10 bases fitting TRBD2. The sample consisted of PBMCs from the stem cell graft donor, taken from the stem cell graft. As DNA, the CDR3 is TGCAGTGCTAGACTCCTAGCGGGAGTTGTCACGCAGTATTTT. This encodes CSARLLAGVVTQYF.